The sequence of this TCR beta chain was determined in a study of PD-L1 blockade in urothelial cancer. Some clones are missing from TCRdb's copy, which holds only in-frame ones; the method was immunoSEQ multiplex PCR. The table lists around 70,000 clones, around 84% of them singletons. The junction had 7 bases not matched to a gene; V was cut back by 9 bases and J by 4 bases. From germline, CDR1 is MNHEY and CDR2 SMNVEV (reference sequence). This CDR3 spans 13 amino acids. The clonotype comes from a man aged 70 or older with urothelial cancer. The material sequenced was PBMCs, taken around atezolizumab (anti-PD-L1) treatment. V gene TRBV27 combines with J gene TRBJ2-7; 9 nucleotides align to TRBD2. CDR3 DNA sequence: TGTGCCAGTGCTAGCGGGATAAGGTACGAGCAGTACTTC. Protein sequence: CASASGIRYEQYF.